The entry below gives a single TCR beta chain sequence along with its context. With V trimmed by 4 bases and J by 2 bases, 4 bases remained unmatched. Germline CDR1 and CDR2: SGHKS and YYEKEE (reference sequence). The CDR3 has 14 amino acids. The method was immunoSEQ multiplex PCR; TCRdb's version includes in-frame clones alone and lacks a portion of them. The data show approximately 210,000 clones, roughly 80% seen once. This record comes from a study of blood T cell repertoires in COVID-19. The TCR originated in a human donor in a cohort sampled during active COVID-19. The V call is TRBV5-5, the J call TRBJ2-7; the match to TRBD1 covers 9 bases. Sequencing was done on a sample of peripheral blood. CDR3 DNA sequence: TGTGCCAGCAGCACCCGGGACAGGGCCTACGAGCAGTACTTC. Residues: CASSTRDRAYEQYF.